This record looks at one TCR beta chain sequence and its context. Its recognized antigen is unknown. Base qualities are not recorded, but no much larger clone differs from it by a single base. This sample is part of a study of early T cells in non-severe SARS-CoV-2 infection (dated by TCRdb to the early 2020s). At the level of the whole study: Because TCR sequencing relied on bulk RNA taken from unsorted whole blood, pairing of alpha and beta chains was not possible.

Receptor libraries were prepared by 5' RACE. TCRdb records NextSeq 500 as the sequencer. Unique molecular identifiers were attached to individual cDNA molecules in the TCR library protocol so that sequencing error and PCR bias could be corrected. Both TCR alpha and beta chains were sequenced, and tight co-correlation was observed between alpha and beta sequence abundances in each sample. In the paper's pipeline: V gene, J gene and CDR3 annotation of TCR sequences was performed with Decombinator V4. Expanded TCRs were defined as changing significantly between any two time points under a Poisson model with p below 0.0001. Abundances of TCRs were expressed as counts per million after normalisation to the total number of TCRs sequenced in each sample. TRAV1-2 paired with TRAJ12, TRAJ20 or TRAJ33 defined MAIT TCRs, while TRAV10 paired with TRAJ18 defined iNKT TCRs. VDJdb, accessed 1 November 2021, was searched for CMV, EBV and SARS-CoV-2 annotated TCRs, excluding TCRs annotated for multiple antigens. The public reads were quality trimmed at Q25 with fastp and then assembled into clones with MiXCR by TCRdb, keeping productive beta chains. All rows with the same CDR3 protein become a single entry with the most common DNA and genes. TCRdb's processing, not the study's, gives the V and J calls here. The sample yields 79,000 or so distinct CDR3 sequences; about 13% were counted once. Approximately 1.1% of the sample rests with the top ten.

The study was a case-control design nested within a healthcare worker cohort in London, UK, with weekly nasopharyngeal swab PCR tests and blood sampling. Healthcare workers were recruited during the week of the UK lockdown, between 23 and 31 March 2020, and followed weekly for up to about 15 weeks. The CDR3, from cysteine to phenylalanine, totals 13 residues. CDR3 DNA is the only sequence kept; it has 39 bases, read in frame from the first base. The germline V gene supplies CDR1 MDHEN and CDR2 SYDVKM. Clipping removes 8 bases from V and 10 bases from J, with 13 as the unmatched junction base count. Study-wide conclusions, independent of this receptor: VDJdb matching was skewed toward anti-spike CD8 responses and likely underestimated virus-specific expansions by missing private and CD4 specificities.

The sequenced sample consisted of whole blood. This sequence was found in an adult who was a healthcare worker with PCR-confirmed SARS-CoV-2 infection or an uninfected control (not recorded which). The sequence is built from TRBV28 and TRBJ1-2; 7 of the junction bases match TRBD1. The DNA is TGTGCCAGCCAACACAGGGGATCTATGCCCTACACCTTC. This is translated as CASQHRGSMPYTF.